This note documents a single T cell receptor (beta chain) sequence. Its antigen is as yet unknown. This CDR3 spans 16 amino acids. The V and J ends lost 5 bases and 4 bases respectively, with 17 bases between them. Germline V gene data show CDR1 as SEHNR and CDR2 as FQNEAQ (reference sequence). The data stem from a study of beta chain features in type 1 diabetes. The whole isolated RNA underwent reverse transcription, so sequencing captured expressed TCRB transcripts. The method was immunoSEQ multiplex PCR; TCRdb's version includes in-frame clones alone and lacks a portion of them. The profile shows about 350,000 clones, 20% of them singletons. Study-wide findings and caveats: A definitive answer on HLA type influencing TCRB rearrangement was not reached here.

The sequence was collected from a young woman in good health. J is TRBJ1-4 and V is TRBV7-9, with a tentative D call TRBD1 (6 bases). The material sequenced was naive CD4+ T cells from blood. CDR3 sequence reads: CASSPGGGQNNEKLFF. The CDR3 coding sequence is TGTGCCAGCAGCCCCGGAGGAGGACAGAATAATGAAAAACTGTTTTTT.